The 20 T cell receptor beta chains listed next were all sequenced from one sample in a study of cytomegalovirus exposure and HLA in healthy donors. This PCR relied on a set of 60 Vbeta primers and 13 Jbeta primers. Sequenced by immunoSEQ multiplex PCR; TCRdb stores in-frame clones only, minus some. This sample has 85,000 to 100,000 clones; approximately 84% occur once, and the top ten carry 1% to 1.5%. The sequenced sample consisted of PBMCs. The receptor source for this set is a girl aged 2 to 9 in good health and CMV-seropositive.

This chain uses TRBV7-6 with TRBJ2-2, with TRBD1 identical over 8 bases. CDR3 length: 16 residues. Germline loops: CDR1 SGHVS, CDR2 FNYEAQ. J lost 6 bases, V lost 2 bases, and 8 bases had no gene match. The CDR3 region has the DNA TGTGCCAGCAGCTTACCGGACAGGGACGGGTCCGGGGAGCTGTTTTTT. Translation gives CASSLPDRDGSGELFF.

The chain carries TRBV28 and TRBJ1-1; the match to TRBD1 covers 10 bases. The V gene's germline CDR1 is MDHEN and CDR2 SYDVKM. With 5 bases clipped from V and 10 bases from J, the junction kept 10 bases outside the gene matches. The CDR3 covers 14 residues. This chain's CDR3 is CASSDRGLSMAAFF. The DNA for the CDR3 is TGTGCCAGCAGTGACAGGGGGCTTTCCATGGCAGCTTTCTTT. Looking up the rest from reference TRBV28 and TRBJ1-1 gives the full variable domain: DVKVTQSSRYLVKRTGEKVFLECVQDMDHENMFWYRQDPGLGLRLIYFSYDVKMKEKGDIPEGYSVSREKKERFSLILESASTNQTSMYLCASSDRGLSMAAFFGQGTRLTVV.

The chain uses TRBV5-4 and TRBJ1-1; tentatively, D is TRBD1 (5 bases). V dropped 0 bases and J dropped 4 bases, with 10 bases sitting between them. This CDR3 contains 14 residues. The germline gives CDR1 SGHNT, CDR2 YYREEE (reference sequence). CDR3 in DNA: TGTGCCAGCAGCTTGGCTGGGACTGTCACTGAAGCTTTCTTT. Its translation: CASSLAGTVTEAFF.

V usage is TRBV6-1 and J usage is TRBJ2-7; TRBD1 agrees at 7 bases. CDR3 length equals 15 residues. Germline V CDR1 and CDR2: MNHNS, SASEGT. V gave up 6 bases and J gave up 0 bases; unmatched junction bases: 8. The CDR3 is CASRQGQTISYEQYF. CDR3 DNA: TGTGCCAGCAGGCAGGGACAGACTATCTCCTACGAGCAGTACTTC.

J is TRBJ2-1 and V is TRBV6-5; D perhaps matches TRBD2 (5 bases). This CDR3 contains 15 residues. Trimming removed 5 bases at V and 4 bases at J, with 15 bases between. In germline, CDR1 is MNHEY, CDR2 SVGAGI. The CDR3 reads CASSPFGESYNEQFF. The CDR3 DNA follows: TGTGCCAGCAGTCCCTTTGGGGAGTCTTACAATGAGCAGTTCTTC.

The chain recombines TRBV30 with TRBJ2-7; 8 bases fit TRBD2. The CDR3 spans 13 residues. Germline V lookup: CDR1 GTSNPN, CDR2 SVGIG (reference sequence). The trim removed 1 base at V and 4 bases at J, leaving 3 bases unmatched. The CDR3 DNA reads TGTGCCTGGAGTGGTAGCGGGATTTACGAGCAGTACTTC. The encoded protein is CAWSGSGIYEQYF.

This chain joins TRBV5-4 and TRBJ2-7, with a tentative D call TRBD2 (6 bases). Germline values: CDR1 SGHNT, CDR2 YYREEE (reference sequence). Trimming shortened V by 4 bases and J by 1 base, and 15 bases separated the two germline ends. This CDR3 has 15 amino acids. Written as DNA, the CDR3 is TGTGCCAGCAGCGGGGCTAGGGGAGGTTCCTACGAGCAGTACTTC. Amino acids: CASSGARGGSYEQYF. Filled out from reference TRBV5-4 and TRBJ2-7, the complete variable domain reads ETGVTQSPTHLIKTRGQQVTLRCSSQSGHNTVSWYQQALGQGPQFIFQYYREEENGRGNFPPRFSGLQFPNYSSELNVNALELDDSALYLCASSGARGGSYEQYFGPGTRLTVT.

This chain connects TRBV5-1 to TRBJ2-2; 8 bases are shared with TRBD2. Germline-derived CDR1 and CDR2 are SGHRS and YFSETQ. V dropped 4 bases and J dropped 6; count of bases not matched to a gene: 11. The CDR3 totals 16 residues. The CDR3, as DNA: TGCGCCAGCAGCCCTACGGGACTAGAGGGTCCCGGGGAGCTGTTTTTT. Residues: CASSPTGLEGPGELFF.

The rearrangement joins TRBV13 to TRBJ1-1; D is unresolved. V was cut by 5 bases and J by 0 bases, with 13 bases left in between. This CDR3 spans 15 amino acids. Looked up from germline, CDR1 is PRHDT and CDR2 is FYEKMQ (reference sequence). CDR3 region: CASSQSIRLNTEAFF. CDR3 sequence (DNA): TGTGCCAGCAGCCAGAGCATCAGGCTGAACACTGAAGCTTTCTTT. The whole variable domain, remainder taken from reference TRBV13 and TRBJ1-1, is AAGVIQSPRHLIKEKRETATLKCYPIPRHDTVYWYQQGPGQDPQFLISFYEKMQSDKGSIPDRFSAQQFSDYHSELNMSSLELGDSALYFCASSQSIRLNTEAFFGQGTRLTVV.

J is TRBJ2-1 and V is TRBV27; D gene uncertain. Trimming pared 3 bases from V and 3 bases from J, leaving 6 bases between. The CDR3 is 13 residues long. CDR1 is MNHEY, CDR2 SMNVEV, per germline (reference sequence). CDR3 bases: TGTGCCAGCAGTTTTGGCCACTACAATGAGCAGTTCTTC. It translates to CASSFGHYNEQFF.

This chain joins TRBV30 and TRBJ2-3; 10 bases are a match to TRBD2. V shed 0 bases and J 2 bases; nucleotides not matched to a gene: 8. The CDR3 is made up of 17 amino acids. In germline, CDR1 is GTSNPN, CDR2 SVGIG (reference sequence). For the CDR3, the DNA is TGTGCCTGGAGTGTACGGAGGCTAGCGGGAGACACAGATACGCAGTATTTT. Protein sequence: CAWSVRRLAGDTDTQYF.

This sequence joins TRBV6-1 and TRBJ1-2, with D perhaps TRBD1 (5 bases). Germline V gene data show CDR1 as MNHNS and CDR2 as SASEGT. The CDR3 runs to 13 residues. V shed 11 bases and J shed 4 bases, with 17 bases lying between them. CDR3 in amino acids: CAGAGASGYGYTF. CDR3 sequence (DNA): TGTGCCGGGGCGGGAGCGAGCGGCTATGGCTACACCTTC.

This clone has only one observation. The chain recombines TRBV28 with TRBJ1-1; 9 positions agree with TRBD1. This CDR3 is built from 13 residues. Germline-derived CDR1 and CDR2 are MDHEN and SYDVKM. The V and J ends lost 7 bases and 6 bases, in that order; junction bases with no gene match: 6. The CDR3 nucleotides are TGTGCCAGCAATACAGGGGGCATGGCTGAAGCTTTCTTT. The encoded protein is CASNTGGMAEAFF.

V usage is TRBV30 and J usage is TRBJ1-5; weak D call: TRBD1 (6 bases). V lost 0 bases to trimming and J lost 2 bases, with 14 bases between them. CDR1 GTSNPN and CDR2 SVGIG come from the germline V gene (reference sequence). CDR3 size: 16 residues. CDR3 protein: CAWSVGGSVGNQPQHF. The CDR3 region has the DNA TGTGCCTGGAGTGTAGGGGGTAGCGTTGGCAATCAGCCCCAGCATTTT.

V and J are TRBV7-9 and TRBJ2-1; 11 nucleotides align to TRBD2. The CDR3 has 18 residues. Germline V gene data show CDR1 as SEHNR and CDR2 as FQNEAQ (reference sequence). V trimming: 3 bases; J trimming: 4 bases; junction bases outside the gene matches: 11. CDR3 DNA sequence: TGTGCCAGCAGCTTTGGCAGGGAGGGACTAGCGGTTTACAATGAGCAGTTCTTC. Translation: CASSFGREGLAVYNEQFF.

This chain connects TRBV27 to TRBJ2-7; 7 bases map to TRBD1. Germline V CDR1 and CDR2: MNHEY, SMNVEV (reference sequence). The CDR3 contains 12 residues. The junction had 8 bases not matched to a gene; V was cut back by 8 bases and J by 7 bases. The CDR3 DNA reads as TGTGCCAGCCTTGGGCCAGGGGGAGAGCAGTACTTC. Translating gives CASLGPGGEQYF.

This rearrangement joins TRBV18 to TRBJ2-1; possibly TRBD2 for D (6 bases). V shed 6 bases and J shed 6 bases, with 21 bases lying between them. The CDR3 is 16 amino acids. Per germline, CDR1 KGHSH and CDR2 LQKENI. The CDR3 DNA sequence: TGTGCCAGCTCCCCCTTTTCTCGGGGGTCGTCCAATGAGCAGTTCTTC. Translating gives CASSPFSRGSSNEQFF.

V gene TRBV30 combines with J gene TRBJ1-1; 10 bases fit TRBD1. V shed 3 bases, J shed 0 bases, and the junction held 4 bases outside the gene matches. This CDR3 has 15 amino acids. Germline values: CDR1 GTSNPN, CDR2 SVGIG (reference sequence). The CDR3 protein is CAWRSGTGVNTEAFF. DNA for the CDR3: TGTGCCTGGAGATCCGGGACAGGGGTGAACACTGAAGCTTTCTTT.

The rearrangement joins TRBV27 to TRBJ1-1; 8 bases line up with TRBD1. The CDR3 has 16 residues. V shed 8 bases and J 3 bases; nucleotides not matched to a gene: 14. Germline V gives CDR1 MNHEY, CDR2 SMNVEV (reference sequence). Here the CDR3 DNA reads TGTGCCAGCCTGCGCCTGGCAGGGGGCCGGGACACTGAAGCTTTCTTT. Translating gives CASLRLAGGRDTEAFF.

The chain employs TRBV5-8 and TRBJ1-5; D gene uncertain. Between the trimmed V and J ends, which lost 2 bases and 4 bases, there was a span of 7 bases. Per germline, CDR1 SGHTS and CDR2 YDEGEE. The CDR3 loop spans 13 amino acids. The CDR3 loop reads CASSFSMNQPQHF. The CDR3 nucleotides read TGTGCCAGCAGCTTCTCTATGAATCAGCCCCAGCATTTT.